One T cell receptor beta chain is described in this entry. This sample stems from a study of OX40 agonist ivuxolimab in advanced cancers. Across the whole study: Patients with prior anti-PD-1, anti-PD-L1 or anti-CTLA-4 therapy were eligible; approximately 40% had some.

Germline trimming cut 3 bases from V and 3 bases from J; bases unmatched to any gene: 3. The germline gives CDR1 SNHLY, CDR2 FYNNEI. The CDR3 runs 15 residues. TCRdb keeps only in-frame clones here, not all; method: immunoSEQ multiplex PCR. The sample has over 55,000 clones; roughly nine tenths are singletons. The rearrangement uses TRBV2 and TRBJ2-1, with 9 nucleotides matching TRBD2. The receptor was isolated from an adult with an advanced solid tumor such as melanoma, head and neck, liver or kidney cancer. This material consisted of CD4+ or CD8+ T cells sorted from blood, taken in a trial of the OX40 agonist ivuxolimab. CDR3 in DNA: TGTGCCAGCAGTGATAGCGGGAGAGGCTACAATGAGCAGTTCTTC. Protein sequence: CASSDSGRGYNEQFF.